The entry that follows covers one T cell receptor beta chain sequence. Its antigen remains unknown. The sample originates from a study of lymphopenia after photon versus proton radiotherapy. Findings of the study overall: Better survival with proton therapy was suggested as possible, not demonstrated. In patients who died, overall survival fell as post-nadir TCR diversity dropped more. Post-nadir diversity loss with photons came from oligoclonal expansion, particularly CD8+ Temra cells. Under photons, naive T cells and diversity fell while effector/memory populations rose.

V dropped 4 bases and J dropped 0 bases, with 10 bases sitting between them. Germline loops: CDR1 LNHDA, CDR2 SQIVND (reference sequence). The CDR3 consists of 15 residues. The table came from immunoSEQ multiplex PCR; TCRdb's copy has only in-frame clones and leaves some out. The sample has 17,000 or so clones; roughly 82% are singletons. The TCR sequence derives from a man between 65 and 85 years old with pancreatic cancer. The chain has TRBV19 and TRBJ1-3; D ambiguous. The specimen comprised peripheral blood, sampled from a patient treated with proton-based radiotherapy. CDR3 in DNA: TGTGCCAGTAGTACAGAGGTCCCCTCTGGAAACACCATATATTTT. It yields the protein CASSTEVPSGNTIYF.